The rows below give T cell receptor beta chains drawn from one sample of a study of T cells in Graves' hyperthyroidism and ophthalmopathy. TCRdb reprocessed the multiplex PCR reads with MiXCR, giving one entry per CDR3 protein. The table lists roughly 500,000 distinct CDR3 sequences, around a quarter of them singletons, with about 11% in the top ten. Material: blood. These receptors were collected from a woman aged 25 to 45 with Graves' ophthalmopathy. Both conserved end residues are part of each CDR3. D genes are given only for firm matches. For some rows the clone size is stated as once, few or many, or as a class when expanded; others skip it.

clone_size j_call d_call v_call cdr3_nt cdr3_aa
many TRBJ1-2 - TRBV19 TGTGCCAGTAGTGCTACCGGGACCTCTAGTGCTATCTATGGCTACACCTTC CASSATGTSSAIYGYTF
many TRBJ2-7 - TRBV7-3 TGTGCCAGCAGCTTAATCGGACAGACGAACTACGAGCAGTACTTC CASSLIGQTNYEQYF
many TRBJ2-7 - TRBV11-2 TGTGCCAGCAGCTTAGATCACCGGGACACTCAATCCTACGAGCAGTACTTC CASSLDHRDTQSYEQYF
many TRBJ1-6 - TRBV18 TGTGCCAGCACGGACTCAGGCAATTCACCCCTCCACTTT CASTDSGNSPLHF
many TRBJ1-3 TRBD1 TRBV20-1 TGCAGTGCTAGACAGGGGGGAACTGGAAACACCATATATTTT CSARQGGTGNTIYF
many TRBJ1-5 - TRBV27 TGTGCCAGCAGTGTGGACGGACTAATGTTCCCCCAGCATTTT CASSVDGLMFPQHF
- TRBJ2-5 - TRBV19 TGTGCCAGTAGTATGTCGGGACGACAAATCGAGACCCAGTACTTC CASSMSGRQIETQYF
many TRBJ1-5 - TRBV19 TGTGCCAGTAGTAGCGGCCGAAGCAATCAGCCCCAGCATTTT CASSSGRSNQPQHF
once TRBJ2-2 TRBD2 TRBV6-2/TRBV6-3 TGTGCCAGCAGTTCGGGACTAGCGGGGGATCGGACCGGGGAGCTGTTTTTT CASSSGLAGDRTGELFF
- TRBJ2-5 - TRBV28 TGTGCCAGCAGTTACGATAGGAGAGAGACCCAGTACTTC CASSYDRRETQYF
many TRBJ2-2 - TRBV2 TGTGCCAGCAGCTCTCGGAACACCGGGGAGCTGTTTTTT CASSSRNTGELFF
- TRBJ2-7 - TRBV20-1 TGCAGTCCTAAGTCCGCTATCTACGAGCAGTACTTC CSPKSAIYEQYF
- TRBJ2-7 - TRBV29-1 TGCAGCGTTACCCCGGACGGAGGAAACTCCTACGAGCAGTACTTC CSVTPDGGNSYEQYF
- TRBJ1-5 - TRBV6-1 TGTGCCAGCAGTGATGCCTTGTGGGGGCCCCAGCATTTT CASSDALWGPQHF
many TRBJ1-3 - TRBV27 TGTGCCAGCAGTTTATCGGGGCACTCTGGAAACACCATATATTTT CASSLSGHSGNTIYF
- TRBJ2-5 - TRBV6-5 TGTGCCAGCAGTTACAGGGACAAGGAGACCCAGTACTTC CASSYRDKETQYF
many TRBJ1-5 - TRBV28 TGTGCCGCACAGGGTACCGACAATCAGCCCCAGCATTTT CAAQGTDNQPQHF
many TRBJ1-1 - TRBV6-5 TGTGCCAGCAGTTACTCTCAGGGGACCACTGAAGCTTTCTTT CASSYSQGTTEAFF
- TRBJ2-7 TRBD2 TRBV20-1 TGCAGTGCTAGGGGACTAGCGGGACGGACTGAGCAGTACTTC CSARGLAGRTEQYF
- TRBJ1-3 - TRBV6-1 TGTGCCAGCATGGCGAGACATGGAAACACCATATATTTT CASMARHGNTIYF
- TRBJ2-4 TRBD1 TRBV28 TGTGCCAGCAGTTTGAGGGGACAGGGGAAAAACATTCAGTACTTC CASSLRGQGKNIQYF
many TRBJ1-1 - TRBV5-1 TGCGCCAGCAGCGATAGGGTCAGCCCAGAAGCTTTCTTT CASSDRVSPEAFF
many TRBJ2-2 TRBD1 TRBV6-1 TGTGCCAGCAGTGAAGGACAGGGGGCCGGGGAGCTGTTTTTT CASSEGQGAGELFF
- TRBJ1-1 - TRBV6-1 TGTGCCAGCAGGCTCGGGGTCCGGGACACTAACACTGAAGCTTTCTTT CASRLGVRDTNTEAFF
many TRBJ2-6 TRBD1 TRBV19 TGTGCCAGTAGTGGGCGGACAGGGTCCTCTGGGGCCAACGTCCTGACTTTC CASSGRTGSSGANVLTF
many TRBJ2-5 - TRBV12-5 TGTGCTAGTGGTTCCGGGGCTCAAGAGACCCAGTACTTC CASGSGAQETQYF
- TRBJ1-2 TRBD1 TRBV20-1 TGCAGTGCAGAGACAGGGGGCGACGGCTACACCTTC CSAETGGDGYTF
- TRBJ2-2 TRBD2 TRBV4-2 TGTGCCAGCAGCCAAGGTACTAGCGGGAACACCGGGGAGCTGTGTTTT CASSQGTSGNTGELCF
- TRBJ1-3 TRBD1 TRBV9 TGTGCCAGCAGCGTAGGGACAGGGTTCTCTGGAAACACCATATATTTT CASSVGTGFSGNTIYF
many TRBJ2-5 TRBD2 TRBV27 TGTGCCAGCAGTCCATTGACTAGCGGGGGATACCAAGAGACCCAGTACTTC CASSPLTSGGYQETQYF
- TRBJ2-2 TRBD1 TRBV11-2 TGTGCCAGCAGTTCCCAATTGGGACAGCAGGCGGTGAGGGAGCTGTTTTTT CASSSQLGQQAVRELFF
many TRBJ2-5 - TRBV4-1 TGCGCCAGCAGCCAAGATTTACCCACGAGCCAAGAGACCCAGTACTTC CASSQDLPTSQETQYF
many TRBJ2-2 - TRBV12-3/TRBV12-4 TGTGCCAGCAGTCGCCGGGACTTCGGGGAGCTGTTTTTT CASSRRDFGELFF
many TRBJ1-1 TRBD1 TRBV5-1 TGCGCCAGCAGCCCCGGGACAGGCGAAGCTTTCTTT CASSPGTGEAFF
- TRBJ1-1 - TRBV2 TGTGCCAGCAGTAAAAGGACGAGCATGAACACTGAAGCTTTCTTT CASSKRTSMNTEAFF
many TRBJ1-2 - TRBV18 TGTGCCAGCTCACCGACCACACAGGGCGATGGCTACACCTTC CASSPTTQGDGYTF
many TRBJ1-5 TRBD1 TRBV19 TGTGCCAGTAGTATAGGCGACAGGGAGGTTCAGCCCCAGCATTTT CASSIGDREVQPQHF
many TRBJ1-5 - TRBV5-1 TGCGCCAGCAGCTTGGGGCAGGTGGATCAGCCCCAGCATTTT CASSLGQVDQPQHF
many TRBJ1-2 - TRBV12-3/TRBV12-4 TGTGCCAGCAGTTTAGCGGGACAAAGAGACTATGGCTACACCTTC CASSLAGQRDYGYTF
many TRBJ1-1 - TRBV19 TGTGCCAGTAGTATGCGGCGAGGCGGGGGGGGTAAGGACACTGAAGCTTTCTTT CASSMRRGGGGKDTEAFF